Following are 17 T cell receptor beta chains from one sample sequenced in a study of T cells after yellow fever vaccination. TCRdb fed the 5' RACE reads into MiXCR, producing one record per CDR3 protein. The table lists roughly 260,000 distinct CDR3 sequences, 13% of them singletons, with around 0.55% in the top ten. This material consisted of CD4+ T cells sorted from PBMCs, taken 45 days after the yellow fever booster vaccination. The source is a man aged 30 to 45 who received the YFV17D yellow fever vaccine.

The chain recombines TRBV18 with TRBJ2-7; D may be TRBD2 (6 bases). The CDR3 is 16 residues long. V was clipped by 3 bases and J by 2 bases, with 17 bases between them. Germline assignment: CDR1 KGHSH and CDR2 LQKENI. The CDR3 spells CASSPYSGGKTYEQYF. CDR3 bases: TGTGCCAGCTCACCCTATAGTGGCGGGAAGACCTACGAGCAGTACTTC.

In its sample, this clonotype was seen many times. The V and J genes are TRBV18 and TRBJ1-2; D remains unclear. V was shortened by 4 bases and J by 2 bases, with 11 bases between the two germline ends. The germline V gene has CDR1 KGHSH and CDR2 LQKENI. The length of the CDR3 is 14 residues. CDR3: CASSLETKNYGYTF. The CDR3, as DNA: TGTGCCAGCTCACTCGAGACCAAAAACTATGGCTACACCTTC.

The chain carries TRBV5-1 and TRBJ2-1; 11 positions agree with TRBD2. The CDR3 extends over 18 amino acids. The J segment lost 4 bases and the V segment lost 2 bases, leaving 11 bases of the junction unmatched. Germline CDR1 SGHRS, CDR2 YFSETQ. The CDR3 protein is CASSLGLAGNHGYNEQFF. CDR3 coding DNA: TGCGCCAGCAGCTTAGGACTAGCGGGTAACCACGGGTACAATGAGCAGTTCTTC.

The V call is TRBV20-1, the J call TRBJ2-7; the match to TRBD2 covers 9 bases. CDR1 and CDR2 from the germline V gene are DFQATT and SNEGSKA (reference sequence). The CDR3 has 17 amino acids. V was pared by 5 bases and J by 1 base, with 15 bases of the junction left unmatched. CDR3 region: CSALSLGAGGPSYEQYF. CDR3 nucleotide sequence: TGCAGTGCTCTCTCCCTCGGGGCGGGAGGGCCTTCCTACGAGCAGTACTTC.

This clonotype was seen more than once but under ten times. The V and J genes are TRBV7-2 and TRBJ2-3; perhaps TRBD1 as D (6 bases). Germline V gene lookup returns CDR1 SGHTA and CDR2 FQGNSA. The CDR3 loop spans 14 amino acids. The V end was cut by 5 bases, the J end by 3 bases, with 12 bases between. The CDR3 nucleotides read TGTGCCAGCAGCCTACAGGGCCCTACAGATACGCAGTATTTT. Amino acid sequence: CASSLQGPTDTQYF.

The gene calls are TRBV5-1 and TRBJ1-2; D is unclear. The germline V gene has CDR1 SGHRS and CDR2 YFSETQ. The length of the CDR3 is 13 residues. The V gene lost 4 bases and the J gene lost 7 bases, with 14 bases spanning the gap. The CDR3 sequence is CASSTRGPAGYTF. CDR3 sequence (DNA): TGCGCCAGCAGCACCCGTGGGCCAGCTGGCTACACCTTC. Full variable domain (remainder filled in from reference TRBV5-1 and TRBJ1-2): KAGVTQTPRYLIKTRGQQVTLSCSPISGHRSVSWYQQTPGQGLQFLFEYFSETQRNKGNFPGRFSGRQFSNSRSEMNVSTLELGDSALYLCASSTRGPAGYTFGSGTRLTVV.

As DNA, the CDR3 is TGTGCCAGCTCAGAAGGGACAGGGAGAGGTTTTGGTCAGCCCCAGCATTTT. It yields the protein CASSEGTGRGFGQPQHF. The chain has TRBV18 and TRBJ1-5; 9 bases agree with TRBD1. The junction had 14 bases not matched to a gene; V was cut back by 5 bases and J by 6 bases. The V gene's germline CDR1 is KGHSH and CDR2 LQKENI. The CDR3 runs 17 residues.

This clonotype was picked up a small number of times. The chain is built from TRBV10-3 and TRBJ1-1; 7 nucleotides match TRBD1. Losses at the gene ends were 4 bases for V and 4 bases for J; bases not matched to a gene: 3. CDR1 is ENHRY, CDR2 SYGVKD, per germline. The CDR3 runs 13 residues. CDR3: CAISGQGGTEAFF. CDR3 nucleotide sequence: TGTGCCATCAGTGGACAGGGAGGCACTGAAGCTTTCTTT.

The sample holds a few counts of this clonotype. CDR3: CASSPGQGSLFEQFF. DNA of the CDR3: TGTGCCAGCAGCCCAGGACAGGGGTCCTTGTTTGAGCAGTTCTTC. The J gene is TRBJ2-1, the V gene TRBV7-2; 9 bases align to TRBD1. CDR1 and CDR2 from the germline V gene are SGHTA and FQGNSA. Unmatched junction bases numbered 11, after V lost 5 bases and J lost 9 bases. The CDR3 spans 15 residues.

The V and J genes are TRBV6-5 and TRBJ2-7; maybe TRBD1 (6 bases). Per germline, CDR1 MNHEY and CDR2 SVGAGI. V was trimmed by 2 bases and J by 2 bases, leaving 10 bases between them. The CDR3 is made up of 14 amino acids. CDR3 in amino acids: CASSYPGTPYEQYF. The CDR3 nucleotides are TGTGCCAGCAGTTACCCCGGGACACCCTACGAGCAGTACTTC.

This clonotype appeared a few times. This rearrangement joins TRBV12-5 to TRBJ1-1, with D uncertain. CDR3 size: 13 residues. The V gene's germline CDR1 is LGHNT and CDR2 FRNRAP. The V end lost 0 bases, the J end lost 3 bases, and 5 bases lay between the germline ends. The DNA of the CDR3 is TGTGCTAGTGGTTTGGTCGGTTACACTGAAGCTTTCTTT. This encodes CASGLVGYTEAFF.

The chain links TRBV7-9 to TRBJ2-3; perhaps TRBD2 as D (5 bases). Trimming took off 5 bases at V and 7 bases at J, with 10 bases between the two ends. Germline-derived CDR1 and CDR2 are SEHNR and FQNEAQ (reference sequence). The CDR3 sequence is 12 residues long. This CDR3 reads CASSTSGNTQYF. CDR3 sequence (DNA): TGTGCCAGCAGCACCAGCGGAAATACGCAGTATTTT. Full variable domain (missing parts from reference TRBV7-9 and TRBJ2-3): DTGVSQNPRHKITKRGQNVTFRCDPISEHNRLYWYRQTLGQGPEFLTYFQNEAQLEKSRLLSDRFSAERPKGSFSTLEIQRTEQGDSAMYLCASSTSGNTQYFGPGTRLTVL.

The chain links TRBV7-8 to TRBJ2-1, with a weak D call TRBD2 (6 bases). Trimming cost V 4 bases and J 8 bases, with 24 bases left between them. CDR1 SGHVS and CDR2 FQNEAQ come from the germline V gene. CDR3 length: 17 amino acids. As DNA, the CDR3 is TGTGCCAGCAGCTCAGTCCGCGGGGCGGGACGACGAGATGAGCAGTTCTTC. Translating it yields CASSSVRGAGRRDEQFF.

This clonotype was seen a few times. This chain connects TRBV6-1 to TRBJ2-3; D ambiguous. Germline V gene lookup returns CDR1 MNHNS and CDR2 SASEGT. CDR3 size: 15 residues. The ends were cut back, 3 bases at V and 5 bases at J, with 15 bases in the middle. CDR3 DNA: TGTGCCAGCAGTGATTTCCGTCTGGGGTTAGATACGCAGTATTTT. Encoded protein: CASSDFRLGLDTQYF.

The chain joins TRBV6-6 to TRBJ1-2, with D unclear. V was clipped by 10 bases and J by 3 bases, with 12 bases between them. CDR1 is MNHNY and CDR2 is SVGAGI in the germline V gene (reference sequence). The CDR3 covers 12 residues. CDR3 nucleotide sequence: TGTGCCACCATGGAGGGAGACTATGGCTACACCTTC. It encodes CATMEGDYGYTF.

This CDR3 reads CASSIGVGRRTKNIQYF. Here the CDR3 DNA reads TGTGCCAGTAGTATTGGCGTAGGGAGGAGGACCAAAAACATTCAGTACTTC. V usage is TRBV19 and J usage is TRBJ2-4; D possibly corresponds to TRBD2 (6 bases). The V gene's germline CDR1 is LNHDA and CDR2 SQIVND (reference sequence). The CDR3 extends over 17 amino acids. V lost 3 bases to trimming and J lost 2 bases, with 17 bases between them.

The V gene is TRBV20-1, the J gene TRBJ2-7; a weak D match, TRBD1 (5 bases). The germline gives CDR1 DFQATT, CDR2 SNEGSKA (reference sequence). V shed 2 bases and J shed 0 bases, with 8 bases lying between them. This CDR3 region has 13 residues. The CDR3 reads CSARMTASYEQYF. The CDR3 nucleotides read TGCAGTGCTAGAATGACAGCCTCCTACGAGCAGTACTTC.